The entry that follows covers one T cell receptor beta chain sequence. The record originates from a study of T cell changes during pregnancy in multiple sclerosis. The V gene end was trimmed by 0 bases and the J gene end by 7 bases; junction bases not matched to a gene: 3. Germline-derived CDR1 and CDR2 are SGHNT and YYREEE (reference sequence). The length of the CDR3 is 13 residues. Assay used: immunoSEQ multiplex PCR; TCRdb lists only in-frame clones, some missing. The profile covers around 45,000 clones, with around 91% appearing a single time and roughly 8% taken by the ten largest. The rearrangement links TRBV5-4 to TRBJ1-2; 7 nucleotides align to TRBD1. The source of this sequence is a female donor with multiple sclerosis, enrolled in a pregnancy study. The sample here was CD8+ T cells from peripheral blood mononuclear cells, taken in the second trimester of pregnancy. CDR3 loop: CASSLETGSGYTF. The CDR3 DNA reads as TGTGCCAGCAGCTTGGAGACAGGGAGTGGCTACACCTTC.